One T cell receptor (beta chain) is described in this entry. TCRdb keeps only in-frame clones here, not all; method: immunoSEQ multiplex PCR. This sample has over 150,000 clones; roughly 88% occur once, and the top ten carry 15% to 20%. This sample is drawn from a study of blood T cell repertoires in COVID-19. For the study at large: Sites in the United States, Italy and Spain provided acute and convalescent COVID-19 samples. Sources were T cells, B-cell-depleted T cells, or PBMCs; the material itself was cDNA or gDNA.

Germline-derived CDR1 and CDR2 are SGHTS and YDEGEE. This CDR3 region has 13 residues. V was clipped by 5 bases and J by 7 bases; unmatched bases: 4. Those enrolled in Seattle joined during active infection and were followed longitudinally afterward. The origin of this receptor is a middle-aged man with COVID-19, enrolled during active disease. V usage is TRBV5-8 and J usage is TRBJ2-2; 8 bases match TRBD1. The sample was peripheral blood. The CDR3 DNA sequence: TGTGCCAGCAGATCCAGGGGGCGCGGGGAGCTGTTTTTT. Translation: CASRSRGRGELFF.